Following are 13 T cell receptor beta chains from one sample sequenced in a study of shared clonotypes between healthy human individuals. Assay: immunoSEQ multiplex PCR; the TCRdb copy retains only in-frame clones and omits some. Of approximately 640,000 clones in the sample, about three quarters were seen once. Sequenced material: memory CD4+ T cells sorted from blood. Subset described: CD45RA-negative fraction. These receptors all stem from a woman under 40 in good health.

The CDR3 here is CASSRDSDYEQYF. As DNA, the CDR3 is TGTGCCAGCAGTCGGGACTCAGACTACGAGCAGTACTTC. This chain connects TRBV28 to TRBJ2-7, with TRBD2 as a possible D gene (6 bases). CDR3 size: 13 residues. Germline loops: CDR1 MDHEN, CDR2 SYDVKM. Trimming removed 5 bases from V and 3 bases from J, with 11 bases in between.

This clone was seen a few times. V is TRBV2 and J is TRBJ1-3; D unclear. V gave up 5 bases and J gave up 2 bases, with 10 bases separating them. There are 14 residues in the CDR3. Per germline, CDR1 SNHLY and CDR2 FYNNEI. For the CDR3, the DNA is TGTGCCAGCAGTCGGAAGGGAACTGGAAACACCATATATTTT. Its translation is CASSRKGTGNTIYF. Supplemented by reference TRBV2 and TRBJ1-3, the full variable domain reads EPEVTQTPSHQVTQMGQEVILRCVPISNHLYFYWYRQILGQKVEFLVSFYNNEISEKSEIFDDQFSVERPDGSNFTLKIRSTKLEDSAMYFCASSRKGTGNTIYFGEGSWLTVV.

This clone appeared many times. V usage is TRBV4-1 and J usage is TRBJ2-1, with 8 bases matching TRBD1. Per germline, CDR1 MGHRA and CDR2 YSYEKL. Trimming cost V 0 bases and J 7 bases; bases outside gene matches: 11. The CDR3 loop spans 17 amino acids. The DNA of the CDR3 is TGCGCCAGCAGCCAAGATAAGTGGCAGGGGGCAGGGAATGAGCAGTTCTTC. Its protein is CASSQDKWQGAGNEQFF.

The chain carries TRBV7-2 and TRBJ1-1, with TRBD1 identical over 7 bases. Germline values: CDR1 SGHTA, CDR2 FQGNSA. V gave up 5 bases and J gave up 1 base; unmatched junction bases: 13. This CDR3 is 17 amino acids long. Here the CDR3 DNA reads TGTGCCAGCAGCCCCCGAGATCGAGGGGGCCCGAACACTGAAGCTTTCTTT. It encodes CASSPRDRGGPNTEAFF.

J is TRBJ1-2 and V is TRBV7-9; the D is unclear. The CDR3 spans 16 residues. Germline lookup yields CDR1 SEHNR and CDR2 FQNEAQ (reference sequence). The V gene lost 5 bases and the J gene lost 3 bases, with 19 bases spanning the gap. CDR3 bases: TGTGCCAGCAGCCCGAGGACCGGACTCGGGGACTATGGCTACACCTTC. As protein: CASSPRTGLGDYGYTF.

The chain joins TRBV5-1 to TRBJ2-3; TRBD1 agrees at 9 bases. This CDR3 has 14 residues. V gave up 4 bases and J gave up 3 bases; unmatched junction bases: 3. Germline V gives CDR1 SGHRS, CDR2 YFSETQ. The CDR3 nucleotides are TGCGCCAGCAGCCGGGACAGGGAGACAGATACGCAGTATTTT. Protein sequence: CASSRDRETDTQYF.

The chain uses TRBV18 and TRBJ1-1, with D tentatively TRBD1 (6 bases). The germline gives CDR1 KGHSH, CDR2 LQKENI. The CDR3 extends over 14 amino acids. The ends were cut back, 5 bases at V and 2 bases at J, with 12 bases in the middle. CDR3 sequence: CASSSTGVNTEAFF. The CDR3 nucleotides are TGTGCCAGCTCATCGACAGGAGTAAACACTGAAGCTTTCTTT.

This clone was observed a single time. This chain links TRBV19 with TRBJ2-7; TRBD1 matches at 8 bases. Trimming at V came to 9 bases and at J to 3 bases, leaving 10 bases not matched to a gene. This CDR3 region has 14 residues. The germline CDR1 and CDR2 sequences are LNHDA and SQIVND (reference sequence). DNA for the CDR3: TGTGCCAGCCAGAAATCCAGGGGGCTCTACGAGCAGTACTTC. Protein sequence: CASQKSRGLYEQYF. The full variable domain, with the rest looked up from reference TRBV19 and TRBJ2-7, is DGGITQSPKYLFRKEGQNVTLSCEQNLNHDAMYWYRQDPGQGLRLIYYSQIVNDFQKGDIAEGYSVSREKKESFPLTVTSAQKNPTAFYLCASQKSRGLYEQYFGPGTRLTVT.

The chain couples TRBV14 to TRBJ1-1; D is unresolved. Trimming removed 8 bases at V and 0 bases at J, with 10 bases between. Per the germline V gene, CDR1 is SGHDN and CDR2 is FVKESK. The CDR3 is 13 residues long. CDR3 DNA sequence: TGTGCCAGCGGATCATACATGAACACTGAAGCTTTCTTT. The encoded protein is CASGSYMNTEAFF.

The CDR3 coding sequence is TGCAGCGTCCGTAGTTCCGGGACTAGCGGGAGAAATAACGAGCAGTACTTC. Its translation: CSVRSSGTSGRNNEQYF. V usage is TRBV29-1 and J usage is TRBJ2-7, with 14 bases lining up with TRBD2. Trimming at V came to 6 bases and at J to 5 bases, leaving 15 bases not matched to a gene. The CDR3 runs to 17 residues. The germline V gene encodes CDR1 SQVTM and CDR2 ANQGSEA.

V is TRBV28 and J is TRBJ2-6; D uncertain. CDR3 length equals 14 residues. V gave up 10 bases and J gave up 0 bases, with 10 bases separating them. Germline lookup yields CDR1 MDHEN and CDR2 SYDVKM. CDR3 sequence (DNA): TGTGCCACTATGGTCACCTCTGGGGCCAACGTCCTGACTTTC. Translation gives CATMVTSGANVLTF.

The CDR3 spells CASSIGGAFTDTQYF. In DNA, the CDR3 is TGTGCCAGTAGTATAGGCGGGGCCTTCACAGATACGCAGTATTTT. The V call is TRBV19, the J call TRBJ2-3, with D possibly TRBD2 on 6 matching bases. Trimming removed 1 base at V and 2 bases at J, with 10 bases between. The germline V gene has CDR1 LNHDA and CDR2 SQIVND (reference sequence). The CDR3 length is 15 residues.

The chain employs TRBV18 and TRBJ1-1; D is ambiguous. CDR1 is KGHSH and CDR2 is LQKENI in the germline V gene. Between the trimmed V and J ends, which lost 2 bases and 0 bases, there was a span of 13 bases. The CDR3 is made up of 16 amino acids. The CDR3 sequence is CASSPTTATVNTEAFF. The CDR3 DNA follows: TGTGCCAGCTCACCAACTACTGCGACTGTGAACACTGAAGCTTTCTTT. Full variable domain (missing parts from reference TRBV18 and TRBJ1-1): NAGVMQNPRHLVRRRGQEARLRCSPMKGHSHVYWYRQLPEEGLKFMVYLQKENIIDESGMPKERFSAEFPKEGPSILRIQQVVRGDSAAYFCASSPTTATVNTEAFFGQGTRLTVV.